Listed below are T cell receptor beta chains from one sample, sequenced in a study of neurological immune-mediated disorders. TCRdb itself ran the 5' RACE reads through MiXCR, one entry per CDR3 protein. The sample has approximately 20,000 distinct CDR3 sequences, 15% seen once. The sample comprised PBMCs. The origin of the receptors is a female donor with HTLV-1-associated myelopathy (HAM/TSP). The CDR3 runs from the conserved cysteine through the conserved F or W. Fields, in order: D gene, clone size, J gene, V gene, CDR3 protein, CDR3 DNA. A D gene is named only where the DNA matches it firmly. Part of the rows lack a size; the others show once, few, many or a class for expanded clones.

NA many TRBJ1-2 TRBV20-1 CSIALSGPGGYTF TGCAGCATCGCCTTATCCGGGCCGGGTGGCTACACCTTC
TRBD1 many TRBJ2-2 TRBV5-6 CASSPKTGGNTGELFF TGTGCCAGCAGCCCAAAGACAGGGGGGAACACCGGGGAGCTGTTTTTT
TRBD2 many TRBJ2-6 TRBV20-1 CSASTSGNSGANVLTF TGCAGTGCTTCGACTAGCGGGAACTCTGGGGCCAACGTCCTGACTTTC
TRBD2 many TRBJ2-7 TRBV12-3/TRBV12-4 CATGTSGPYEQYF TGTGCCACCGGGACTAGCGGGCCCTACGAGCAGTACTTC
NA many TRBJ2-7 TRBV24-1 CATSPGTPSREQYF TGTGCCACCAGTCCCGGGACACCGTCGAGGGAGCAGTACTTC
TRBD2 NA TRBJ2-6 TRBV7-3 CASSSGLANSGANVLTF TGTGCCAGCAGCTCGGGACTAGCGAACTCTGGGGCCAACGTCCTGACTTTC
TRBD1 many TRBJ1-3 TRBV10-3 CAMTGASGNTIYF TGTGCCATGACAGGGGCTAGTGGAAACACCATATATTTT
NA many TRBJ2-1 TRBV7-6 CASSLVLANNEQFF TGTGCCAGCAGCTTAGTTCTAGCGAACAATGAGCAGTTCTTC
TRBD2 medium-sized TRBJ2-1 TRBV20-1 CSASAKGGGVYNEQFF TGCAGTGCTAGCGCGAAGGGCGGGGGGGTATACAATGAGCAGTTCTTC
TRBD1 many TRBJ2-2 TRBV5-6 CASSLEGQGYRELFF TGTGCCAGCAGCTTGGAAGGACAGGGATATCGGGAGCTGTTTTTT
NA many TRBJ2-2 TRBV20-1 CSARDQGAGELFF TGCAGTGCTAGAGATCAGGGAGCCGGGGAGCTGTTTTTT
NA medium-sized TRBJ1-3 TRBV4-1 CASSQPGAGNTIYF TGCGCCAGCAGCCAACCGGGCGCTGGAAACACCATATATTTT
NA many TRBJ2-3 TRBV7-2 CASSSNTDTQYF TGTGCCAGCAGCTCAAACACAGATACGCAGTATTTT
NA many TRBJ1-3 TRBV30 CAWRGPTSGNTIYF TGTGCCTGGAGGGGACCTACCTCTGGAAACACCATATATTTT
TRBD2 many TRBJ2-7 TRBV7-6 CASSSGTSGSLHEQYF TGTGCCAGCAGCTCCGGGACTAGCGGGAGTTTACACGAGCAGTACTTC
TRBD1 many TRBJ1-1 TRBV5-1 CASSRDREGTEAFF TGCGCCAGCAGCAGGGACAGGGAGGGCACTGAAGCTTTCTTT
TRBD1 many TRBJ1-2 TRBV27 CASYRGRGGYTF TGTGCCAGCTATAGGGGGCGCGGGGGCTACACCTTC
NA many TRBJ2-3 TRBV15 CATSRSGETTDTQYF TGTGCCACCAGCAGATCGGGCGAGACCACAGATACGCAGTATTTT
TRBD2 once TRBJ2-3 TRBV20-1 CGALTSGADTQYF TGCGGTGCACTGACTAGCGGGGCAGATACGCAGTATTTT
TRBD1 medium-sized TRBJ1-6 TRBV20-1 CSATTGLNSPLHF TGCAGTGCTACGACAGGGCTAAATTCACCCCTCCACTTT
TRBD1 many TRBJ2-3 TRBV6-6 CASSYPGQDTQYF TGTGCCAGCAGTTACCCGGGACAGGATACGCAGTATTTT
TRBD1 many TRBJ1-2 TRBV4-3 CASSQDWDRGLTMVGYTF TGCGCCAGCAGCCAAGATTGGGACAGGGGTCTAACTATGGTTGGCTACACCTTC
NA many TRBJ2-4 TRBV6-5 CASSLRQGFKNIQYF TGTGCCAGCAGCCTACGTCAGGGGTTCAAAAACATTCAGTACTTC
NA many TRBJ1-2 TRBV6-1 CASSEWQNYGYTF TGTGCCAGCAGTGAATGGCAAAACTATGGCTACACCTTC
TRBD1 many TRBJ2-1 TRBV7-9 CASSQGGTGSEQFF TGTGCCAGCAGCCAGGGGGGGACAGGGAGTGAGCAGTTCTTC
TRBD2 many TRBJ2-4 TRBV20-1 CSARDRAGVAGGPRDIQYF TGCAGTGCTAGAGATCGGGCAGGGGTAGCGGGGGGGCCACGGGACATTCAGTACTTC
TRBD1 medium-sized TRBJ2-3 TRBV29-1 CSVGQGSTDTQYF TGCAGCGTGGGACAGGGATCCACAGATACGCAGTATTTT
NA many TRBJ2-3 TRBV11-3 CASSVDSTDTQYF TGTGCCAGCAGCGTGGACAGCACAGATACGCAGTATTTT
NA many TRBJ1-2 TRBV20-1 CSARDRDGHYGYTF TGCAGTGCTAGAGACAGGGACGGCCACTATGGCTACACCTTC
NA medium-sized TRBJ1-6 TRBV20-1 CSARDQTLGPTGTLHF TGCAGTGCTAGAGATCAGACCCTAGGACCAACGGGGACCCTCCACTTT
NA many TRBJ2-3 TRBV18 CASSPMDTSTDTQYF TGTGCCAGCTCACCCATGGACACGAGTACAGATACGCAGTATTTT
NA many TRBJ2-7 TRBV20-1 CSANLGVEQYF TGCAGTGCTAATCTAGGGGTCGAGCAGTACTTC
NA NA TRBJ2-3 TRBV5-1 CASTNTDTQYF TGCGCCAGCACCAACACAGATACGCAGTATTTT
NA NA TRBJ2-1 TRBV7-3 CACSARQTTYNEQFF NA
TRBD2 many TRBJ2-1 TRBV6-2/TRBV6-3 CASSPLSPSGGVREQFF TGTGCCAGCAGCCCCCTATCTCCTAGCGGGGGGGTAAGGGAGCAGTTCTTC
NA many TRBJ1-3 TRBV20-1 CSAKTAHSGGNTIYF TGCAGTGCAAAAACGGCTCACTCGGGGGGAAACACCATATATTTT
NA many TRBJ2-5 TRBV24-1 CATSGGARETQYF TGTGCCACCTCTGGGGGGGCGAGAGAGACCCAGTACTTC
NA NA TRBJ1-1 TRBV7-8 CASRGGLGGHVVNTEAFF TGTGCCAGCAGAGGGGGGCTTGGGGGGCACGTCGTGAACACTGAAGCTTTCTTT
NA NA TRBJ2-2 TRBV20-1 CSARDWGGANTGELFF TGCAGTGCTAGAGATTGGGGCGGCGCGAACACCGGGGAGCTGTTTTTT
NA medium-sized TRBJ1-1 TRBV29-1 CSVYSLLENTEAFF TGCAGCGTTTATTCCCTTTTGGAGAACACTGAAGCTTTCTTT
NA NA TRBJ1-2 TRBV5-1 CASSQDGFYGYTF TGCGCCAGCAGCCAAGACGGATTTTATGGCTACACCTTC
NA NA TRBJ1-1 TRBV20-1 CSARETPNTEAFF TGCAGTGCTAGGGAGACACCGAACACTGAAGCTTTCTTT
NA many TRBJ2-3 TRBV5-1 CASSFTAGDTQYF TGCGCCAGCAGCTTTACAGCGGGAGATACGCAGTATTTT
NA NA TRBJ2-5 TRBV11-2 CASNQDGDQETQYF TGTGCCAGCAACCAAGATGGTGATCAAGAGACCCAGTACTTC
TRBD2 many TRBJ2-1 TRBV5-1 CASTLAGGYNEQFF TGCGCCAGCACCCTAGCGGGGGGTTACAATGAGCAGTTCTTC
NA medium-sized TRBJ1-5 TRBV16 CASSSGGWDQPQHF TGTGCCAGCAGCTCCGGGGGATGGGATCAGCCCCAGCATTTT
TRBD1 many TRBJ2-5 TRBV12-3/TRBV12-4 CASSLGQGGETQYF TGTGCCAGCAGCCTTGGACAGGGGGGGGAGACCCAGTACTTC
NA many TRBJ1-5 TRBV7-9 CASSQKVQGDEIQPQHF TGTGCCAGCAGCCAAAAGGTACAGGGCGATGAGATTCAGCCCCAGCATTTT